This passage covers 17 T cell receptor beta chains from one sample sequenced in a study of tumor-infiltrating lymphocytes in oesophageal squamous cell carcinoma. MiXCR, applied by TCRdb to the PCR reads, yields one record per CDR3 protein. The sample lists 9,500 to 13,000 distinct CDR3 sequences, around 63% occurring once. Sequenced material: esophageal tumor tissue. These receptors all come from a male donor with esophageal squamous cell carcinoma.

This chain links TRBV28 with TRBJ1-2; D gene unclear. This CDR3 region has 11 residues. The V and J ends lost 5 bases and 2 bases respectively, with 3 bases between them. Germline-derived CDR1 and CDR2 are MDHEN and SYDVKM. CDR3 nucleotide sequence: TGTGCCAGCAGTGACAACTATGGCTACACCTTC. As protein: CASSDNYGYTF.

This clonotype turned up a few times. The J gene is TRBJ2-5, the V gene TRBV6-1, with 10 bases aligning to TRBD1. The CDR3 covers 17 residues. The germline V gene encodes CDR1 MNHNS and CDR2 SASEGT. The trim removed 6 bases at V and 5 bases at J, leaving 15 bases unmatched. CDR3 sequence (DNA): TGTGCCAGCAGCAAATTTCGACAGGGGGCCGGGGCGGAGACCCAGTACTTC. As protein: CASSKFRQGAGAETQYF.

This chain connects TRBV11-3 to TRBJ2-1; no reliable D call. The CDR3 runs 15 residues. V gave up 0 bases and J gave up 1 base, with 7 bases separating them. Germline V gene data show CDR1 as SGHNT and CDR2 as YENEEA. CDR3 loop: CASSLDGGSYNEQFF. CDR3 sequence (DNA): TGTGCCAGCAGCTTAGATGGTGGATCCTACAATGAGCAGTTCTTC.

The J gene is TRBJ2-7, the V gene TRBV7-3; 9 bases fit TRBD2. Germline CDR1 is SGHTA and CDR2 is FQGTGA. This CDR3 region has 15 residues. Losses at the gene ends were 0 bases for V and 3 bases for J; bases not matched to a gene: 3. The DNA for the CDR3 is TGTGCCAGCAGCTTAACAGCGGGAGGATACTACGAGCAGTACTTC. Translation: CASSLTAGGYYEQYF.

This clonotype was seen only a few times. V and J are TRBV7-2 and TRBJ2-7, with D possibly TRBD2 on 5 matching bases. The end of the DNA is better explained by TRBJ2-5, so the J call may be wrong. Germline values: CDR1 SGHTA, CDR2 FQGNSA. The CDR3 is 12 residues long. CDR3 nucleotide sequence: TGTGCCAGCAGCATCGGAGGCGAGACCCAGTACTTC. As protein: CASSIGGETQYF.

This clonotype was recorded a few times. V gene TRBV7-4 combines with J gene TRBJ2-5; 7 bases agree with TRBD2. V was pared by 5 bases and J by 2 bases, with 23 bases of the junction left unmatched. The CDR3 runs to 20 residues. Looked up from germline, CDR1 is SGHVT and CDR2 is SQSDAQ. The CDR3 bases are TGTGCCAGCAGCCTAGGCGGAGGGGAGGGGAGATTCGAAGGACAAGAGACCCAGTACTTC. Protein sequence: CASSLGGGEGRFEGQETQYF.

The V gene is TRBV7-2, the J gene TRBJ2-5; 16 bases match TRBD2. Trimming took 1 base from V and 5 from J; bases not matched to a gene: 7. The V gene's germline CDR1 is SGHTA and CDR2 FQGNSA. The CDR3 sequence is 18 residues long. DNA of the CDR3: TGTGCCAGCAGCTTAGGAACGGGACTAGCGGGAGGGAGGGAGACCCAGTACTTC. Translation gives CASSLGTGLAGGRETQYF.

V usage is TRBV25-1 and J usage is TRBJ1-6; 7 bases align to TRBD1. CDR1 and CDR2 (germline): MGHDK, SYGVNS. The CDR3 covers 15 residues. V lost 8 bases and J lost 9; bases outside the gene matches: 13. This CDR3 reads CASAYSGQVISPLHF. In DNA form, the CDR3 reads TGTGCCAGCGCCTACAGCGGACAGGTGATTTCACCCCTCCACTTT.

This sequence joins TRBV7-3 and TRBJ2-3, with TRBD2 matching 7 bases. With 3 bases clipped from V and 3 bases from J, the junction kept 6 bases outside the gene matches. CDR3 length: 15 amino acids. Germline V gene sequence: CDR1 SGHTA, CDR2 FQGTGA. DNA of the CDR3: TGTGCCAGCAGCTTGACTAGCTATGGGACAGATACGCAGTATTTT. The encoded protein is CASSLTSYGTDTQYF.

V and J are TRBV7-2 and TRBJ2-5; 7 nucleotides line up with TRBD2. Matching the DNA end better, TRBJ2-1 makes the J call doubtful. Per the germline V gene, CDR1 is SGHTA and CDR2 is FQGNSA. There are 14 residues in the CDR3. The CDR3 nucleotides read TGTGCCAGCAGCTTAGGCGGGAGTGCCAATGAGCAGTTCTTC. Amino acids: CASSLGGSANEQFF.

This clonotype occurred a few times. V is TRBV7-2 and J is TRBJ2-5, with D unresolved. The CDR3 length is 12 residues. The V and J ends lost 4 bases and 2 bases respectively, with 5 bases between them. Germline V gene lookup returns CDR1 SGHTA and CDR2 FQGNSA. The CDR3 region is CASSYSQETQYF. Here the CDR3 DNA reads TGTGCCAGCAGCTACTCTCAAGAGACCCAGTACTTC.

In regard to this clonotype: The CDR3 carries no conserved terminal phenylalanine or tryptophan, so it likely arises from a read error. The limits of the CDR3 on the DNA are not certain, so only TCRdb's listed CDR3 is given. The V and J genes are TRBV28 and TRBJ2-7; TRBD1 is taken as the D call from the table, unchecked against the DNA. A total of 17 residues make up the CDR3, ends included. Germline-derived CDR1 and CDR2 are MDHEN and SYDVKM. The CDR3 protein is CATRGPLGQGWGYTFGS.

The chain uses TRBV10-3 and TRBJ2-6; 7 bases agree with TRBD2. The J call may be wrong; the DNA end is better matched by TRBJ2-5. Looked up from germline, CDR1 is ENHRY and CDR2 is SYGVKD. The CDR3 is made up of 15 amino acids. In DNA, the CDR3 is TGTGCCATCAGTGAATCCCCCGGGAGGCAAGAGACCCAGTACTTC. It encodes CAISESPGRQETQYF.

Many counts were recorded for this clonotype. The chain carries TRBV7-6 and TRBJ2-2; D is unclear. The CDR3 extends over 15 amino acids. Germline V gives CDR1 SGHVS, CDR2 FNYEAQ. With 1 base removed from V and 4 bases from J, the gap between germline ends came to 10 bases. The CDR3: CASSLGQFSTGELFF. CDR3 sequence (DNA): TGTGCCAGCAGCTTAGGGCAGTTCAGCACCGGGGAGCTGTTTTTT.

CDR3 region: CASTPGGYNEQFF. CDR3 DNA sequence: TGTGCCAGCACCCCGGGGGGATACAATGAGCAGTTCTTC. The genes are TRBV28 and TRBJ2-5, with TRBD2 matching 7 bases. The J call may be wrong; the DNA end is better matched by TRBJ2-1. Germline-derived CDR1 and CDR2 are MDHEN and SYDVKM. CDR3 size: 13 residues.

This clonotype was detected many times. No conserved phenylalanine or tryptophan ends this CDR3, so it is likely a read error. The limits of the CDR3 on the DNA are not certain, so only TCRdb's listed CDR3 is given. The chain couples TRBV7-3 to TRBJ2-7; the table's D gene call, TRBD1, was not cross checked with the DNA. The CDR3 spans 15 amino acids, including both terminal residues. Germline-derived CDR1 and CDR2 are SGHTA and FQGTGA. The CDR3 protein is CASSFGGSYGYTFGS.

This chain uses TRBV7-2 with TRBJ2-3; no reliable D call. The J call may be incorrect, as the DNA end agrees better with TRBJ2-7. Germline loops: CDR1 SGHTA, CDR2 FQGNSA. This CDR3 has 14 residues. Here the CDR3 reads CASSLGPSRYEQYF. The CDR3 DNA is TGTGCCAGCAGCTTAGGCCCTAGTAGGTACGAGCAGTACTTC.